These T cell receptor beta chains were read from a single sample in a study of T-cell reconstitution after alpha-beta-depleted transplantation in children. One entry per CDR3 protein, called by TCRdb with MiXCR from the PCR reads. The profile shows 380,000 or so distinct CDR3 sequences, roughly 14% of them singletons. Specimen: PBMCs, collected from the stem cell graft. Receptors were obtained from a human donor who donated a stem cell graft to a child with Fanconi anemia. CDR3s include the opening cysteine and the closing phenylalanine or tryptophan. A D gene is named only where the DNA matches it firmly. Only some rows state a clone size, as once, few, many or a class for expanded clones.

>TRBD1|TRBJ2-1|many|TRBV9
CASSNRDSPYNEQFF
>NA|TRBJ2-5|NA|TRBV4-1
CASSQEMEYGTQYF
>NA|TRBJ1-1|few|TRBV27
CASSSLGIRTEAFF
>NA|TRBJ2-3|few|TRBV4-3
CASSQVRHTSTDTQYF
>NA|TRBJ2-3|many|TRBV9
CASSVVGSTDTQYF
>NA|TRBJ1-2|few|TRBV6-1
CASSAGDLVRSSNYGYTF
>NA|TRBJ2-5|few|TRBV7-8
CASSLGPRSETQYF
>TRBD2|TRBJ2-7|few|TRBV5-1
CASSLISSGENQYF
>NA|TRBJ2-3|NA|TRBV29-1
CSVGWTGLLTDTQYF
>NA|TRBJ2-3|NA|TRBV15
CATSREGRATDTQYF
>NA|TRBJ1-1|few|TRBV5-1
CASSQGLLNTEAFF